This T cell receptor (beta chain) was captured in a study of neoadjuvant anti-PD-1 for oral cavity cancer. The overall study: Nivolumab at 3 mg/kg was mostly given biweekly, three to four doses, pre-surgery. Non-progressing patients received a fourth nivolumab dose near day 43, then surgery on days 50-56.

Profiled with immunoSEQ multiplex PCR; TCRdb holds only in-frame clones, not every one. The profile shows about 9,400 clones, 60% to 70% of them singletons. On this clone itself: As yet, its antigen is unknown.

Whole-study results and caveats: PBMC Gini-index clonality exceeded responders' in non-responders post-nivolumab.

Time point noted: after neoadjuvant nivolumab, at surgical resection. The germline V gene has CDR1 SGHDN and CDR2 FVKESK. The CDR3 runs to 15 residues. J lost 2 bases, V lost 0 bases, and 2 bases had no gene match. J is TRBJ2-3 and V is TRBV14; 7 bases match TRBD2. This specimen was PBMCs, taken after nivolumab (anti-PD-1) treatment. The TCR was taken from a person aged 40-85 years with oral cavity squamous cell carcinoma. Written as DNA, the CDR3 is TGTGCCAGCAGCCAAGAGCGGGGGATCACAGATACGCAGTATTTT. Amino acid sequence: CASSQERGITDTQYF.